Shown below are 10 T cell receptor beta chains from a single sample sequenced in a study of cytomegalovirus exposure and HLA in healthy donors. It was with 60 Vbeta and 13 Jbeta primers that the PCR ran. Data came from immunoSEQ multiplex PCR; TCRdb stores just in-frame clones and leaves some out. The table has around 200,000 clones, about 80% seen once. The specimen sequenced was PBMCs. These receptors all come from a woman between 35 and 50 years old in good health and CMV-seronegative.

The chain is built from TRBV19 and TRBJ1-5; TRBD1 aligns across 11 bases. The CDR3 has 18 residues. Germline values: CDR1 LNHDA, CDR2 SQIVND (reference sequence). V shed 6 bases, J shed 7 bases, and the junction held 17 bases outside the gene matches. The CDR3 reads CASRVNVGTGGNEQPQHF. The CDR3, as DNA: TGTGCCAGTAGAGTGAACGTCGGGACAGGGGGAAATGAGCAGCCCCAGCATTTT.

The chain links TRBV4-2 to TRBJ1-1; D remains unclear. Germline V gene sequence: CDR1 LGHNA, CDR2 YNFKEQ. V lost 0 bases to trimming and J lost 0 bases, with 8 bases between them. The CDR3 consists of 15 residues. The CDR3 reads CASSQESGLNTEAFF. CDR3 sequence (DNA): TGTGCCAGCAGCCAAGAATCAGGTTTGAACACTGAAGCTTTCTTT.

The chain links TRBV9 to TRBJ1-1; maybe TRBD1 (5 bases). V was trimmed by 2 bases and J by 0 bases, leaving 11 bases between them. Germline lookup yields CDR1 SGDLS and CDR2 YYNGEE. The CDR3 is 15 residues long. The CDR3 sequence is CASSVGGAMNTEAFF. For the CDR3, the DNA is TGTGCCAGCAGCGTCGGCGGGGCCATGAACACTGAAGCTTTCTTT.

Only one count was recorded for this clone. This chain links TRBV7-9 with TRBJ1-1; D call uncertain. V was clipped by 6 bases and J by 0 bases, with 14 bases between them. The CDR3 is 15 residues long. Germline lookup yields CDR1 SEHNR and CDR2 FQNEAQ (reference sequence). For the CDR3, the DNA is TGTGCCAGCAGACCCGAGGGCTACATGAACACTGAAGCTTTCTTT. This sequence encodes CASRPEGYMNTEAFF.

The J gene is TRBJ2-3, the V gene TRBV5-1, with D possibly matching TRBD1 (6 bases). Deletions cut 3 bases from V and 9 bases from J, with 11 bases between. The CDR3 contains 12 residues. Germline CDR1 SGHRS, CDR2 YFSETQ. Here the CDR3 reads CASSSRGETQYF. CDR3 nucleotide sequence: TGCGCCAGCAGCTCCAGGGGAGAGACGCAGTATTTT.

In its sample, this clone was seen once. The chain's CDR3 is CASSLGFRGSPLHF. CDR3 sequence (DNA): TGTGCCAGCAGCTTGGGGTTTCGGGGATCACCCCTCCACTTT. The chain couples TRBV11-2 to TRBJ1-6, with D unclear. Germline CDR1 SGHAT, CDR2 FQNNGV. Deletions cut 3 bases from V and 10 bases from J, with 13 bases between. The CDR3 loop spans 14 amino acids.

The rearrangement joins TRBV7-6 to TRBJ2-1, with D possibly matching TRBD1 (5 bases). V lost 3 bases, J lost 6 bases, and 9 bases lay in between. The CDR3 runs 13 residues. Germline V gene sequence: CDR1 SGHVS, CDR2 FNYEAQ. The CDR3 DNA reads as TGTGCCAGCAGCTTGGGCAGGGTCAATGAGCAGTTCTTC. As protein: CASSLGRVNEQFF.

The CDR3 protein is CASTQGTAIDTEAFF. In DNA, the CDR3 is TGCGCCAGCACCCAGGGGACAGCCATAGACACTGAAGCTTTCTTT. This chain connects TRBV5-1 to TRBJ1-1, with TRBD1 identical over 7 bases. This CDR3 is 15 amino acids long. Per germline, CDR1 SGHRS and CDR2 YFSETQ. V trimming: 6 bases; J trimming: 3 bases; junction bases outside the gene matches: 11. Supplemented by reference TRBV5-1 and TRBJ1-1, the full variable domain reads KAGVTQTPRYLIKTRGQQVTLSCSPISGHRSVSWYQQTPGQGLQFLFEYFSETQRNKGNFPGRFSGRQFSNSRSEMNVSTLELGDSALYLCASTQGTAIDTEAFFGQGTRLTVV.

The CDR3 reads CASSTRTGLKSSYEQYF. The CDR3 nucleotides are TGTGCCAGCAGTACCCGGACAGGCCTTAAAAGCTCCTACGAGCAGTACTTC. The chain couples TRBV27 to TRBJ2-7; the match to TRBD1 covers 7 bases. The CDR3 totals 17 residues. The V and J ends lost 5 bases and 0 bases, in that order; junction bases with no gene match: 13. In germline, CDR1 is MNHEY, CDR2 SMNVEV (reference sequence).

The V call is TRBV5-4, the J call TRBJ2-5, with 9 bases that match TRBD2. Trimming cost V 4 bases and J 2 bases; bases outside gene matches: 15. The CDR3 spans 18 residues. Germline V gives CDR1 SGHNT, CDR2 YYREEE (reference sequence). CDR3 sequence: CASSQGRGGFSGQETQYF. In DNA, the CDR3 is TGTGCCAGCAGCCAGGGGCGGGGGGGCTTTTCTGGTCAAGAGACCCAGTACTTC.